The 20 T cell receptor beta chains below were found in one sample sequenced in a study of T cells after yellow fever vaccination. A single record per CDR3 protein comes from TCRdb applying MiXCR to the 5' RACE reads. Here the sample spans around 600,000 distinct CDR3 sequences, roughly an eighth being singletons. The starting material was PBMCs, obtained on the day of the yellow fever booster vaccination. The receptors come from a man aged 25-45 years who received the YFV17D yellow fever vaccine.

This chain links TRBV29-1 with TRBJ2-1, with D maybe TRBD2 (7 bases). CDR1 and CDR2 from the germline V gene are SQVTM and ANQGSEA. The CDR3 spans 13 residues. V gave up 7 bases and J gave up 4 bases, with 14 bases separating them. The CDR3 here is CSGDGGLYNEQFF. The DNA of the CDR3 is TGCAGCGGAGACGGGGGGCTGTACAATGAGCAGTTCTTC.

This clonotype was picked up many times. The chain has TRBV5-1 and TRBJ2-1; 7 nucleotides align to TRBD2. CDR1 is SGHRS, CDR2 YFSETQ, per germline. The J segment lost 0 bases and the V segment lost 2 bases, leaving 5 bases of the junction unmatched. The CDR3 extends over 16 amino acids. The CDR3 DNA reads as TGCGCCAGCAGCTTTAGCGGGTCTAGCTCCTACAATGAGCAGTTCTTC. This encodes CASSFSGSSSYNEQFF.

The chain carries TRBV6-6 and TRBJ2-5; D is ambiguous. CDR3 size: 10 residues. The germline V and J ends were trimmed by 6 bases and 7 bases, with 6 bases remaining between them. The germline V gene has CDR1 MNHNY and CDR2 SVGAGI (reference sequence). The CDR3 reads CASRARTQYF. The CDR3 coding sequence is TGTGCCAGCAGGGCGAGGACCCAGTACTTC.

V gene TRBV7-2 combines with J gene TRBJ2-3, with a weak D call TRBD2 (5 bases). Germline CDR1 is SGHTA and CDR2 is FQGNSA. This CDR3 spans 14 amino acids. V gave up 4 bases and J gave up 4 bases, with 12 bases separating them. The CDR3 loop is CASSSGLEPDTQYF. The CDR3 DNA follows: TGTGCCAGCAGCTCCGGACTTGAACCAGATACGCAGTATTTT.

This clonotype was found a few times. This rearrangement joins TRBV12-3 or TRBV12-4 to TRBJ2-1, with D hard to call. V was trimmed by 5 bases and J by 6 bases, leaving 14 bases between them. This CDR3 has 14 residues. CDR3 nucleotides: TGTGCCAGCAGTCCTTCAGCCGGAGCCAATGAGCAGTTCTTC. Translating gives CASSPSAGANEQFF.

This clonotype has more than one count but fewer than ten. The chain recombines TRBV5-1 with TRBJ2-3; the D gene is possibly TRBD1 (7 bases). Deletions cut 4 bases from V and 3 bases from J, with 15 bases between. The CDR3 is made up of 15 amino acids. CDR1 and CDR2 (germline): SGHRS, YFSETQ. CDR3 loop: CASSPETGRTDTQYF. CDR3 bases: TGCGCCAGCAGCCCCGAGACAGGGAGGACAGATACGCAGTATTTT.

The CDR3 DNA follows: TGTGCCAGCAGCTCTGGACTAGATCCAGATACGCAGTATTTT. This translates into CASSSGLDPDTQYF. The rearrangement uses TRBV7-2 and TRBJ2-3, with 7 bases that match TRBD2. Germline V CDR1 and CDR2: SGHTA, FQGNSA. The CDR3 spans 14 residues. The V gene end was trimmed by 4 bases and the J gene end by 4 bases; junction bases not matched to a gene: 5.

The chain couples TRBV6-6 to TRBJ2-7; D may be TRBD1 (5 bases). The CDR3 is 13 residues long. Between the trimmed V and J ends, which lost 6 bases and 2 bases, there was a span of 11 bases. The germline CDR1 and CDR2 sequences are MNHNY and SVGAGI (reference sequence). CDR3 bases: TGTGCCAGCAGAAAGGACACAACCTACGAGCAGTACTTC. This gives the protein CASRKDTTYEQYF.

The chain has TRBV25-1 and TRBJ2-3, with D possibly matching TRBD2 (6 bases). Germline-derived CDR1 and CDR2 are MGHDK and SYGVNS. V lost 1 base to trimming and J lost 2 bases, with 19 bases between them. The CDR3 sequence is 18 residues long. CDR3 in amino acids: CASSESFSGTFPTDTQYF. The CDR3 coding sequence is TGTGCCAGCAGTGAATCATTTAGCGGCACGTTCCCCACAGATACGCAGTATTTT.

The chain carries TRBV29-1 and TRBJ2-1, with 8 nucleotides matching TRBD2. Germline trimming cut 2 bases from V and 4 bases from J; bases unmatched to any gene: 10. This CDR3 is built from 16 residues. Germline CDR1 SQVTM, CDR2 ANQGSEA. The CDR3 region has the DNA TGCAGCGTTGAATTGGGAGAGCGGGAGTTTTACAATGAGCAGTTCTTC. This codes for CSVELGEREFYNEQFF.

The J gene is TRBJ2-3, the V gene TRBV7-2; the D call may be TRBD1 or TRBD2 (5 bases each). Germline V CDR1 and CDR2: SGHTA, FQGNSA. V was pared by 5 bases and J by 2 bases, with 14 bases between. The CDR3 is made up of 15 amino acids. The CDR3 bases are TGTGCCAGCAGCCCTCGGGACGGAGACACAGATACGCAGTATTTT. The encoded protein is CASSPRDGDTDTQYF.

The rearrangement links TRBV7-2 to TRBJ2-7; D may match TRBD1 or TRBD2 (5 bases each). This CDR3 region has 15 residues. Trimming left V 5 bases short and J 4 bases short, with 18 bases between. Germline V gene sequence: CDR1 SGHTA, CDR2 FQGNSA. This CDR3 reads CASSPRDGNFYEQYF. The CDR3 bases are TGTGCCAGCAGCCCCCGGGACGGGAATTTTTACGAGCAGTACTTC.

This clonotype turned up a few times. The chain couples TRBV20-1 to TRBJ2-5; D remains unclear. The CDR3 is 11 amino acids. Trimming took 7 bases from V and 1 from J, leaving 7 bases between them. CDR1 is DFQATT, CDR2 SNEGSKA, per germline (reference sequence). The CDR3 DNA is TGCAGTGTAGCCGCCCAAGAGACCCAGTACTTC. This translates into CSVAAQETQYF.

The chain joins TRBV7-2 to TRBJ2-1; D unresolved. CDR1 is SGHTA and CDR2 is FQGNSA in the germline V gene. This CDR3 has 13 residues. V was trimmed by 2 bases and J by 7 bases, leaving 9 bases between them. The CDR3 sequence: CASSLSSVNEQFF. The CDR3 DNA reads TGTGCCAGCAGCTTAAGCAGCGTTAATGAGCAGTTCTTC.

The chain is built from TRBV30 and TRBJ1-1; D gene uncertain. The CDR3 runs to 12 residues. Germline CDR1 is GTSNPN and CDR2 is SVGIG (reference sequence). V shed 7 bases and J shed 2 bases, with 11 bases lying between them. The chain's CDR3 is CAFDVPNTEAFF. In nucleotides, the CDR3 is TGTGCCTTCGATGTTCCTAACACTGAAGCTTTCTTT.

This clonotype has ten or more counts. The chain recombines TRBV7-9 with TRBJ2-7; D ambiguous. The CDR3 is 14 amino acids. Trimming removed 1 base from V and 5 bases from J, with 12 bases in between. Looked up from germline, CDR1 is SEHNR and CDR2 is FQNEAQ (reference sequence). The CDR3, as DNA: TGTGCCAGCAGCTTAGGCAGTACCCTCAACGAGCAGTACTTC. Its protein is CASSLGSTLNEQYF. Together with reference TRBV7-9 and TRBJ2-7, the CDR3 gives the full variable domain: DTGVSQNPRHKITKRGQNVTFRCDPISEHNRLYWYRQTLGQGPEFLTYFQNEAQLEKSRLLSDRFSAERPKGSFSTLEIQRTEQGDSAMYLCASSLGSTLNEQYFGPGTRLTVT.

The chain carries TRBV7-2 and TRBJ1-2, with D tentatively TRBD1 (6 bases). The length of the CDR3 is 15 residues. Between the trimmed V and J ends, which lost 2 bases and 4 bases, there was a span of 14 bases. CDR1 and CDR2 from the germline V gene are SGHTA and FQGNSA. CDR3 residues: CASSLSTGSGYGYTF. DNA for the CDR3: TGTGCCAGCAGCTTATCAACAGGGTCGGGCTATGGCTACACCTTC.

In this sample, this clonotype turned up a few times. CDR3 sequence reads: CSAPPIGGRLTDTQYF. The CDR3 region has the DNA TGCAGTGCCCCCCCGATTGGCGGGAGACTCACAGATACGCAGTATTTT. The chain employs TRBV20-1 and TRBJ2-3; 7 bases agree with TRBD2. The ends lost 6 bases at V and 2 bases at J; junction bases unmatched: 14. Germline V gene data show CDR1 as DFQATT and CDR2 as SNEGSKA (reference sequence). CDR3 length: 16 amino acids.

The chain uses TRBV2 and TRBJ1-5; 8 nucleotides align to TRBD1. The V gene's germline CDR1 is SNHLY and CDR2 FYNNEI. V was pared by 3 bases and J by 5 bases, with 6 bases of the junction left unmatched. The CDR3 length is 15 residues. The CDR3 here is CASSERRGQDQPQHF. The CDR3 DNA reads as TGTGCCAGCAGTGAGCGCAGGGGGCAGGATCAGCCCCAGCATTTT.

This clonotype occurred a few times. CDR3 sequence: CASSGGTGYNEKLFF. The CDR3 bases are TGCGCCAGCAGCGGAGGGACCGGATATAATGAAAAACTGTTTTTT. The V gene is TRBV5-1, the J gene TRBJ1-4, with D maybe TRBD1 (5 bases). The germline V gene encodes CDR1 SGHRS and CDR2 YFSETQ. CDR3 length: 15 residues. The V and J ends lost 4 bases and 4 bases respectively, with 14 bases between them.